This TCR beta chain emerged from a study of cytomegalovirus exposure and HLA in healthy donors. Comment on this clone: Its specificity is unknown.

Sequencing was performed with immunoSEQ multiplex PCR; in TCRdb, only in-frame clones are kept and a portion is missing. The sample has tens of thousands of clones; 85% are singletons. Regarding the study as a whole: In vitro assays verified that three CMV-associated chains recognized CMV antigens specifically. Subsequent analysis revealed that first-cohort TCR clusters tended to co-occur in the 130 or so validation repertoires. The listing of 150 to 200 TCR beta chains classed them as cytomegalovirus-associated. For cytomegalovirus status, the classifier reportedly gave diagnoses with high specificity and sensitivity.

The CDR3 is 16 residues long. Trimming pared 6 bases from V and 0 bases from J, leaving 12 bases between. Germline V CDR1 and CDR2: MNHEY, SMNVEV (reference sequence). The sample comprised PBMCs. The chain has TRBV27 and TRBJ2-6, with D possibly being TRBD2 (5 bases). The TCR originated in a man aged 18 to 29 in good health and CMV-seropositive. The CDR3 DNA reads TGTGCCAGCAGAGAAGCGGATTACTCTGGGGCCAACGTCCTGACTTTC. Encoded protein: CASREADYSGANVLTF.